Below are 21 T cell receptor beta chains sequenced from a single sample in a study of beta chain features in type 1 diabetes (dated by TCRdb to about 2018). The library came from the immunoSEQ multiplex PCR assay. All of the isolated RNA was reverse transcribed with the High Capacity cDNA Reverse Transcription Kit, so expressed TCRB transcripts were sequenced. Sourced from immuneACCESS, this table was stored by TCRdb with only in-frame sequences that have V and J called. A share of the clones is absent; for the studies checked, an unresolved V gene accounts for under half, and the remainder has no known explanation. This sample has approximately 340,000 clones in its table, and approximately 15% of those were observed once. The top ten hold approximately 0.019% of the sample. The specimen sequenced was naive CD4+ T cells from blood. The cell subset or site label corresponds to: true naive CD4+ T cells. The receptors shown here come from a woman aged 18-29 years in good health.

This clone was counted between two and nine times. V and J are TRBV5-1 and TRBJ2-7, with 7 bases fitting TRBD1. The J segment lost 2 bases and the V segment lost 3 bases, leaving 5 bases of the junction unmatched. The germline V gene encodes CDR1 SGHRS and CDR2 YFSETQ. CDR3 length: 14 residues. The CDR3 coding sequence is TGCGCCAGCAGCTCCGGACAGGCCACCTACGAGCAGTACTTC. Amino acid sequence: CASSSGQATYEQYF.

This chain connects TRBV30 to TRBJ2-7; D possibly corresponds to TRBD2 (6 bases). There are 14 residues in the CDR3. V gave up 2 bases and J gave up 6 bases, with 17 bases separating them. Germline CDR1 GTSNPN, CDR2 SVGIG (reference sequence). The CDR3 is CAWSSNRLVPEQYF. Here the CDR3 DNA reads TGTGCCTGGAGTTCAAACCGACTAGTTCCCGAGCAGTACTTC.

The J gene is TRBJ1-2, the V gene TRBV7-3; D remains unclear. V lost 1 base and J lost 1, with 4 bases in between. The CDR3 consists of 13 residues. The germline gives CDR1 SGHTA, CDR2 FQGTGA. Here the CDR3 reads CASSLNSNYGYTF. In DNA form, the CDR3 reads TGTGCCAGCAGCTTAAACAGTAACTATGGCTACACCTTC.

This rearrangement joins TRBV7-2 to TRBJ2-3, with D unresolved. The CDR3 runs 14 residues. With 7 bases removed from V and 0 bases from J, the gap between germline ends came to 11 bases. The germline gives CDR1 SGHTA, CDR2 FQGNSA. The chain's CDR3 is CASKPAFSTDTQYF. CDR3 nucleotides: TGTGCCAGCAAGCCAGCGTTCAGCACAGATACGCAGTATTTT.

This chain links TRBV19 with TRBJ2-1; D uncertain. The CDR3 totals 16 residues. CDR1 is LNHDA, CDR2 SQIVND, per germline (reference sequence). The V and J ends lost 5 bases and 0 bases respectively, with 14 bases between them. CDR3 region: CASSGWVSGSYNEQFF. The CDR3 region has the DNA TGTGCCAGTAGTGGTTGGGTCTCGGGCTCCTACAATGAGCAGTTCTTC.

This chain uses TRBV7-2 with TRBJ2-7; D call uncertain. CDR1 is SGHTA and CDR2 is FQGNSA in the germline V gene. The V end was cut by 5 bases, the J end by 2 bases, with 7 bases between. The CDR3 totals 12 residues. The CDR3 sequence is CASSADTYEQYF. The CDR3 nucleotides read TGTGCCAGCAGCGCTGACACCTACGAGCAGTACTTC.

This clone was seen more than once but under ten times. CDR3 nucleotides: TGTGCCAGCGGGTCGGCTACTAGACCCTATGGCTACACCTTC. It yields the protein CASGSATRPYGYTF. This sequence joins TRBV6-5 and TRBJ1-2; D gene unclear. Germline V lookup: CDR1 MNHEY, CDR2 SVGAGI. V lost 8 bases and J 4 bases, leaving 17 bases between the germline ends. The CDR3 has 14 amino acids.

The V call is TRBV30, the J call TRBJ2-3; D perhaps matches TRBD2 (5 bases). V lost 1 base and J lost 5, with 13 bases in between. The length of the CDR3 is 14 residues. Per germline, CDR1 GTSNPN and CDR2 SVGIG (reference sequence). The CDR3 DNA reads as TGTGCCTGGAGTGGGACTTTTCCCTTAGATACGCAGTATTTT. Its translation: CAWSGTFPLDTQYF.

This clone was seen only a few times. This chain uses TRBV7-9 with TRBJ2-5; TRBD1 matches 8 bases. This CDR3 contains 14 residues. Germline-derived CDR1 and CDR2 are SEHNR and FQNEAQ (reference sequence). With V trimmed by 3 bases and J by 5 bases, 5 bases remained unmatched. CDR3 sequence reads: CASSFRQGLETQYF. The CDR3 DNA reads TGTGCCAGCAGCTTCCGACAGGGGCTGGAGACCCAGTACTTC.

The chain couples TRBV25-1 to TRBJ2-6; 7 bases map to TRBD1. The V gene end was trimmed by 8 bases and the J gene end by 4 bases; junction bases not matched to a gene: 8. CDR3 length: 15 amino acids. Germline values: CDR1 MGHDK, CDR2 SYGVNS. CDR3 in amino acids: CASARQGPGANVLTF. The DNA for the CDR3 is TGTGCCAGCGCCCGACAGGGTCCCGGGGCCAACGTCCTGACTTTC.

The V and J genes are TRBV28 and TRBJ2-4, with a possible D match to TRBD1 (6 bases). V gave up 4 bases and J gave up 6 bases, with 13 bases separating them. This CDR3 has 14 amino acids. CDR1 is MDHEN, CDR2 SYDVKM, per germline. CDR3 residues: CASSSGRGGNIQYF. CDR3 DNA sequence: TGTGCCAGCAGTTCTGGGCGAGGGGGAAACATTCAGTACTTC.

This clone was observed a handful of times. The genes are TRBV6-1 and TRBJ2-3, with D uncertain. V lost 4 bases and J lost 3, with 5 bases in between. The CDR3 has 12 residues. Germline CDR1 reads MNHNS; CDR2 reads SASEGT. The CDR3 region has the DNA TGTGCCAGCAGTGTCTCGACAGATACGCAGTATTTT. It codes for CASSVSTDTQYF.

In this sample, this clone turned up a few times. The chain recombines TRBV20-1 with TRBJ2-7; TRBD2 is a possible D gene (6 bases). The V gene lost 5 bases and the J gene lost 3 bases, with 8 bases spanning the gap. The CDR3 contains 11 residues. Germline assignment: CDR1 DFQATT and CDR2 SNEGSKA (reference sequence). The CDR3 loop is CSAPGGYEQYF. CDR3 sequence (DNA): TGCAGTGCTCCCGGGGGCTACGAGCAGTACTTC.

In DNA form, the CDR3 reads TGTGCCAGCAGTGAACCCGGGACTAGCGGGAGGCGCGAGCAGTACTTC. This encodes CASSEPGTSGRREQYF. This sequence joins TRBV25-1 and TRBJ2-7, with 15 bases lining up with TRBD2. V gave up 2 bases and J gave up 6 bases; unmatched junction bases: 5. The CDR3 extends over 16 amino acids. Germline CDR1 reads MGHDK; CDR2 reads SYGVNS.

This clone has a handful of counts. V is TRBV25-1 and J is TRBJ2-7; the match to TRBD2 covers 10 bases. The CDR3 totals 15 residues. J gave up 4 bases and V 5 bases, and 8 bases lay outside the gene matches. The germline CDR1 and CDR2 sequences are MGHDK and SYGVNS. The CDR3 DNA reads TGTGCCAGCAGTCCCCCGGGACTAGCGCTTTACGAGCAGTACTTC. It is translated as CASSPPGLALYEQYF.

The CDR3 region has the DNA TGTGCCAGCTCTGGCCGGAGCGCGAACACCGGGGAGCTGTTTTTT. Its translation is CASSGRSANTGELFF. The chain couples TRBV18 to TRBJ2-2; D is uncertain. The V and J ends lost 6 bases and 0 bases respectively, with 11 bases between them. The CDR3 contains 15 residues. The V gene's germline CDR1 is KGHSH and CDR2 LQKENI.

The gene calls are TRBV29-1 and TRBJ1-4; possibly TRBD1 for D (5 bases). V was trimmed by 5 bases and J by 7 bases, leaving 17 bases between them. This CDR3 comprises 14 residues. Germline loops: CDR1 SQVTM, CDR2 ANQGSEA. The CDR3 loop reads CSVSGSGEAEKLFF. The CDR3, as DNA: TGCAGCGTTTCCGGGTCGGGGGAGGCTGAAAAACTGTTTTTT.

This clone was observed a handful of times. The rearrangement joins TRBV28 to TRBJ2-7; D call uncertain. The V and J ends lost 1 base and 6 bases respectively, with 7 bases between them. CDR3 size: 12 residues. Germline V gives CDR1 MDHEN, CDR2 SYDVKM. The CDR3 DNA reads as TGTGCCAGCAGTTTATTTCCCTCCGAGCAGTACTTC. It codes for CASSLFPSEQYF.

The chain recombines TRBV5-6 with TRBJ2-3; 7 nucleotides match TRBD1. J was trimmed by 6 bases and V by 4 bases; bases with no gene match: 8. The V gene's germline CDR1 is SGHDT and CDR2 YYEEEE. This CDR3 region has 14 residues. The CDR3 sequence is CASSRRQGGDTQYF. For the CDR3, the DNA is TGTGCCAGCAGCCGACGACAGGGCGGCGATACGCAGTATTTT.

A few counts support this clone. This rearrangement joins TRBV5-4 to TRBJ1-2, with 10 bases aligning to TRBD1. This CDR3 is built from 16 residues. Germline V gene sequence: CDR1 SGHNT, CDR2 YYREEE (reference sequence). Germline trimming cut 4 bases from V and 1 base from J; bases unmatched to any gene: 7. Here the CDR3 DNA reads TGTGCCAGCAGCGCACCGACAGGGGGCGGTAACTATGGCTACACCTTC. Translated: CASSAPTGGGNYGYTF.

This clone turned up a few times. V is TRBV7-9 and J is TRBJ2-1; 8 positions agree with TRBD2. The germline CDR1 and CDR2 sequences are SEHNR and FQNEAQ (reference sequence). CDR3 length: 15 residues. With V trimmed by 6 bases and J by 8 bases, 12 bases remained unmatched. In nucleotides, the CDR3 is TGTGCCAGCAGGCGGGATGCTAGCGGGTTCGATGAGCAGTTCTTC. Amino acids: CASRRDASGFDEQFF. The variable domain in full, completed from reference TRBV7-9 and TRBJ2-1, reads DTGVSQNPRHKITKRGQNVTFRCDPISEHNRLYWYRQTLGQGPEFLTYFQNEAQLEKSRLLSDRFSAERPKGSFSTLEIQRTEQGDSAMYLCASRRDASGFDEQFFGPGTRLTVL.